This T cell receptor (beta chain) was sequenced in a study of T cells after yellow fever vaccination. V lost 5 bases, J lost 7 bases, and 5 bases lay in between. CDR3 size: 11 residues. Via MiXCR, TCRdb re-called the 5' RACE reads, giving one row per CDR3 protein. The data contain about 580,000 distinct CDR3 sequences, less than 20% of them singletons. The rearrangement joins TRBV12-3 or TRBV12-4 to TRBJ2-2; no definite D call. Material: PBMCs, obtained around 5 days after the first yellow fever vaccination. The origin of this receptor is a man between 18 and 35 years old who received the YFV17D yellow fever vaccine. This CDR3 reads CASSHIGELFF. The CDR3 DNA reads TGTGCCAGCAGTCATATCGGGGAGCTGTTTTTT.